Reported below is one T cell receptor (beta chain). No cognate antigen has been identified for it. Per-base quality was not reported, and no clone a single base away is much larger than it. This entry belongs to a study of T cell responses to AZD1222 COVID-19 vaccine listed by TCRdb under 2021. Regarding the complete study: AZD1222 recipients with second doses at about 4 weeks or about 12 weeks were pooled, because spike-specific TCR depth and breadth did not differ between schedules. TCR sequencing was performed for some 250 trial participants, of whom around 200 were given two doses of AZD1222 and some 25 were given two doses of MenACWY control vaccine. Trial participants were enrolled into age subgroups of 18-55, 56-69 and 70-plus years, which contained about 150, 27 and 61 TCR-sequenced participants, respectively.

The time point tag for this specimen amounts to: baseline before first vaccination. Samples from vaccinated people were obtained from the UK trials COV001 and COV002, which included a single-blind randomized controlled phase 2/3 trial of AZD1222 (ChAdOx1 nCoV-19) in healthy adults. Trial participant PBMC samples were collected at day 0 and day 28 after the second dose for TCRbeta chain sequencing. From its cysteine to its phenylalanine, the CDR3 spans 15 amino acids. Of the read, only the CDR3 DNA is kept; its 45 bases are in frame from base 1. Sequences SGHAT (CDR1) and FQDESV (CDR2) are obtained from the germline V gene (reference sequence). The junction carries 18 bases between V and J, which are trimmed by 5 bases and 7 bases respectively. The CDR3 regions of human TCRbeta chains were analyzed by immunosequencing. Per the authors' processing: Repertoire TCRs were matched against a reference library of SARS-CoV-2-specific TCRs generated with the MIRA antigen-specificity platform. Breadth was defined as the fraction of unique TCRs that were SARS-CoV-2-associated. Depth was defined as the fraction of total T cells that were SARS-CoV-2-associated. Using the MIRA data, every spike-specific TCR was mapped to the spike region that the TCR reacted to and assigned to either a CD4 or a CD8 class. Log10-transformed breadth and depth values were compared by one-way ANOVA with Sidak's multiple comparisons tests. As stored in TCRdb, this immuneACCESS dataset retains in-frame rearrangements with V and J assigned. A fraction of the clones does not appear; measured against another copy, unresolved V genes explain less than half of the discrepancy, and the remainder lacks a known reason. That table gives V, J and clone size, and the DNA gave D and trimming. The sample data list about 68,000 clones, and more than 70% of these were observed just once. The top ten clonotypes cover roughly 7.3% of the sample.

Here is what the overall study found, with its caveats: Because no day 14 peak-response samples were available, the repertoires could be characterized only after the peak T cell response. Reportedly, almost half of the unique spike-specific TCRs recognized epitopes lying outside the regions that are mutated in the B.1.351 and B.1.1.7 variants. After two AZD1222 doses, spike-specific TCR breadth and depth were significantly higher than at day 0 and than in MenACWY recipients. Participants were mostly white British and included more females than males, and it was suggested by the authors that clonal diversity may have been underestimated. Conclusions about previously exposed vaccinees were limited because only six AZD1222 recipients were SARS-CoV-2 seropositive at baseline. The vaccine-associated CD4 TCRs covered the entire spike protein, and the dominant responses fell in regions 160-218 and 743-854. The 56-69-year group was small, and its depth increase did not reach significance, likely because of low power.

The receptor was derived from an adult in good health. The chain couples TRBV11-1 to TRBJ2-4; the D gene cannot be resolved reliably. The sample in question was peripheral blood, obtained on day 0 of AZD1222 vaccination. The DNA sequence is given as TGTGCCAGCAGCCCAATTGACGATCTACCGAACATTCAGTACTTC. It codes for CASSPIDDLPNIQYF. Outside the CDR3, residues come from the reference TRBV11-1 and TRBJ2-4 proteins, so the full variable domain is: EAEVAQSPRYKITEKSQAVAFWCDPISGHATLYWYRQILGQGPELLVQFQDESVVDDSQLPKDRFSAERLKGVDSTLKIQPAELGDSAMYLCASSPIDDLPNIQYFGAGTRLSVL.